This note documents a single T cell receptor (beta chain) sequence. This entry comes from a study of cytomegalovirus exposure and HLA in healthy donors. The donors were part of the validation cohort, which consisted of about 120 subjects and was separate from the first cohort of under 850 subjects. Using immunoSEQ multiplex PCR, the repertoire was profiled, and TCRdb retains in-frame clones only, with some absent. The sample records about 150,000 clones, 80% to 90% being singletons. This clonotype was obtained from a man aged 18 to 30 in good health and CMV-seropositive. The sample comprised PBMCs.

CDR3: CASSIVREPEKLFF. Here the CDR3 DNA reads TGTGCCAGTAGTATAGTGCGCGAGCCAGAAAAACTGTTTTTT. The chain uses TRBV19 and TRBJ1-4, with D hard to call. The CDR3 runs 14 residues. Looked up from germline, CDR1 is LNHDA and CDR2 is SQIVND (reference sequence). V lost 1 base and J 8 bases, leaving 11 bases between the germline ends.